Below, one T cell receptor (beta chain) is given with its context. No antigen is known for it. Only in-frame clones appear in the TCRdb table, and some are missing; sequencing was by immunoSEQ multiplex PCR. The data contain a few hundred thousand clones, about 73% of them singletons. The sample comes from a study of shared clonotypes between healthy human individuals. The study, taken as a whole, reports: Generally, estimated richness proved larger in naive subsets than it did in memory subsets.

The study separated CD4+ cells into CD45RA+ naive and CD45RA-negative memory subsets. CDR3 size: 17 residues. The germline V gene has CDR1 SGHRS and CDR2 YFSETQ. Trimming removed 2 bases from V and 1 base from J, with 13 bases in between. This chain connects TRBV5-1 to TRBJ2-6; D possibly corresponds to TRBD1 (5 bases). The TCR was taken from a man between 25 and 39 years old in good health. The specimen sequenced was memory CD4+ T cells sorted from blood. Subset in this sample: CD45RA-negative fraction. CDR3 nucleotides: TGCGCCAGCAGCTTATTGGGGCGCCCATCTGGGGCCAACGTCCTGACTTTC. This sequence encodes CASSLLGRPSGANVLTF.